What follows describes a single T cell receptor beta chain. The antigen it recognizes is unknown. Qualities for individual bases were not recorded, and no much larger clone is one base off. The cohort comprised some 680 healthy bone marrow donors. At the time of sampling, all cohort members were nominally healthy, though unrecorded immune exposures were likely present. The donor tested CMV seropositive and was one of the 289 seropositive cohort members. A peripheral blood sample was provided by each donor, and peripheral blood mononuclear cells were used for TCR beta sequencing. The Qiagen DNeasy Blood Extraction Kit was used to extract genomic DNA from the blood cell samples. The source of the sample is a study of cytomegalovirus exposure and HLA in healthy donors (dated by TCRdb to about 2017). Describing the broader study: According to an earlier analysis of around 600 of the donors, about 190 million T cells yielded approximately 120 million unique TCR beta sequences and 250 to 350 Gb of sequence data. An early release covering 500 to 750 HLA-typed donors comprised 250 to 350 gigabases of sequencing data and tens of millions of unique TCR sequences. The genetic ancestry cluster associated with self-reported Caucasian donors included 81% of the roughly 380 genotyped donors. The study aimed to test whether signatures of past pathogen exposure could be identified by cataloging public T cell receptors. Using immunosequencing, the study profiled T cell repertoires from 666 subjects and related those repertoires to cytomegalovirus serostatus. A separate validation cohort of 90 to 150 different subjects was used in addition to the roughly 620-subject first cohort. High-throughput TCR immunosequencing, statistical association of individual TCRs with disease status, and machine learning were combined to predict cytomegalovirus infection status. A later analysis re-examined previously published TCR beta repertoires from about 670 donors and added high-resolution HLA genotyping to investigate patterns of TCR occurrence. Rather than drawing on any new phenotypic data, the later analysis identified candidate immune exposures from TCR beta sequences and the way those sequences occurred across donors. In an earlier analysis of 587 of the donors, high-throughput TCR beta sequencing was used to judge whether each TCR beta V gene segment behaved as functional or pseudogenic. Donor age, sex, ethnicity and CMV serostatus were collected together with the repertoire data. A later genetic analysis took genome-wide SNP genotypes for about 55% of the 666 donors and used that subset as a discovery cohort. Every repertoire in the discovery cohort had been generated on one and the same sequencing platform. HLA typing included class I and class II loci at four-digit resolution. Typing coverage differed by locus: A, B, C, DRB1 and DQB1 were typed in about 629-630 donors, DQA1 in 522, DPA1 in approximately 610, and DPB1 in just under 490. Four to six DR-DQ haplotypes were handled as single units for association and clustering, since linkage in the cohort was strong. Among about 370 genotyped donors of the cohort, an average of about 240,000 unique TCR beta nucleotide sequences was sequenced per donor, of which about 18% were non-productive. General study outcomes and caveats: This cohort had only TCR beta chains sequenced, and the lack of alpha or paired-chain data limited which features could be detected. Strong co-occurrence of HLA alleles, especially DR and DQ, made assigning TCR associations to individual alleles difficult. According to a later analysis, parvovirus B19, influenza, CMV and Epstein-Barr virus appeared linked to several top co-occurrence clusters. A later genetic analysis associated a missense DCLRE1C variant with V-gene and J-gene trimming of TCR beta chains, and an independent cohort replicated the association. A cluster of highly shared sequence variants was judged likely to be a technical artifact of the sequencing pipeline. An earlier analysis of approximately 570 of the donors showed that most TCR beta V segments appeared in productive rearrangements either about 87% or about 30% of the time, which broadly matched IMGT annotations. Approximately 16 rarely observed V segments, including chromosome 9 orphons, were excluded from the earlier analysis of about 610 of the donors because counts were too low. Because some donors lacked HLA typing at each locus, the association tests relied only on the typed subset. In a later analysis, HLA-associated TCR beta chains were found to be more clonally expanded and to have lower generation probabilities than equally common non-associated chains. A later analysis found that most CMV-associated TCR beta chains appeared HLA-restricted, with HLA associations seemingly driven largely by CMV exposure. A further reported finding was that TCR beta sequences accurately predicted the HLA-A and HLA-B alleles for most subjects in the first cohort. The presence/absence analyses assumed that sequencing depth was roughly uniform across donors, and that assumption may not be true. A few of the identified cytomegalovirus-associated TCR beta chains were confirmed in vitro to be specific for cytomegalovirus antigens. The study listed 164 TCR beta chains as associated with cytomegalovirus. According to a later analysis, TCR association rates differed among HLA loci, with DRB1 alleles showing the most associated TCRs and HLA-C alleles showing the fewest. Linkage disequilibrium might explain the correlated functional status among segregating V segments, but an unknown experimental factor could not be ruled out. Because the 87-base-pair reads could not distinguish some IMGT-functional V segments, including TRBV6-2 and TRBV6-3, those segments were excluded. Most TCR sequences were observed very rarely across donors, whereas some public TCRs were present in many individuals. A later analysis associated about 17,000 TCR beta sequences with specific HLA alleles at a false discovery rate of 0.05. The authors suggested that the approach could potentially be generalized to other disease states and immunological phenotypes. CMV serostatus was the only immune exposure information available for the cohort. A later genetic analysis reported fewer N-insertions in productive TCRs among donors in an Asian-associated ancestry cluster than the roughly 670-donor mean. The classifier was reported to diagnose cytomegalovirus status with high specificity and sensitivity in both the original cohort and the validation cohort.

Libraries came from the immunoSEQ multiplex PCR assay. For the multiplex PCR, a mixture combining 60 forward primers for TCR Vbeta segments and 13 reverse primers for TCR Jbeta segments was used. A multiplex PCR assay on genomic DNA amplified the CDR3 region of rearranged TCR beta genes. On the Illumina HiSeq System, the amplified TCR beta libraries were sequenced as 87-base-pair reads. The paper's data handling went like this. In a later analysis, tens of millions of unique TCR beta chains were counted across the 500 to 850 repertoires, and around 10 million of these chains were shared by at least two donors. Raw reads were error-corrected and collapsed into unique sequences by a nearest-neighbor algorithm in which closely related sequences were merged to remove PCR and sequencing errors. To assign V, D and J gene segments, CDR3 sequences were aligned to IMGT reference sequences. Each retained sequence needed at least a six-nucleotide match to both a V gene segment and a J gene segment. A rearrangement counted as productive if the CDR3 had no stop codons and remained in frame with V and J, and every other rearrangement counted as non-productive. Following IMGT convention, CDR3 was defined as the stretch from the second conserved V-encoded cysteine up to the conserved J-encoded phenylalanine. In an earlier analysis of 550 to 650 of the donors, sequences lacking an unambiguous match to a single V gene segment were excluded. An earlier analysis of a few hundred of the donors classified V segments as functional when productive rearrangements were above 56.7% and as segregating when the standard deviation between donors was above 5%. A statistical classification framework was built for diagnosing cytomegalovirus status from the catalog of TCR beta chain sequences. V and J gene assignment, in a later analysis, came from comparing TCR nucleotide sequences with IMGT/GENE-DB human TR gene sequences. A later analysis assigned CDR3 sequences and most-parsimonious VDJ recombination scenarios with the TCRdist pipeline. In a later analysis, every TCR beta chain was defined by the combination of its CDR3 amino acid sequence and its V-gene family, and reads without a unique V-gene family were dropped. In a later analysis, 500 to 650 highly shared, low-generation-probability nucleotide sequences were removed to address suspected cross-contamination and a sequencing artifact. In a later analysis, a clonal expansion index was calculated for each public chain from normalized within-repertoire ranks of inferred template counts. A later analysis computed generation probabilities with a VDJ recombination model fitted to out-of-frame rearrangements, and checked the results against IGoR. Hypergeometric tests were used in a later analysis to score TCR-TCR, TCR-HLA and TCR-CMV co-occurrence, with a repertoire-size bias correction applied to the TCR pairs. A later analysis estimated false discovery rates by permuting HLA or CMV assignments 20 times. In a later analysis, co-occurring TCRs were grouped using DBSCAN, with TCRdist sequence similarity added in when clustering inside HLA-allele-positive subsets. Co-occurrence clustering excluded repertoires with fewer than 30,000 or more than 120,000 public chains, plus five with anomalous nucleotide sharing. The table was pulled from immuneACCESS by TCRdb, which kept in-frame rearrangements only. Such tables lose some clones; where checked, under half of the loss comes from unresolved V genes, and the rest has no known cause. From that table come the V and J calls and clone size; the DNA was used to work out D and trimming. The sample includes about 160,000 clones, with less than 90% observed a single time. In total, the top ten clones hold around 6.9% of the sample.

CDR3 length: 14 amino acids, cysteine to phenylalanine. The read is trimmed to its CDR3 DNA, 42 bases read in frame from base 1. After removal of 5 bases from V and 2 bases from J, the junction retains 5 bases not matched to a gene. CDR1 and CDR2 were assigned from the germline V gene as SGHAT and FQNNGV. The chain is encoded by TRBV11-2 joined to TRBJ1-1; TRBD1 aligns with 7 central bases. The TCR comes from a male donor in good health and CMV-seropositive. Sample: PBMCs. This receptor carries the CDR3 CASSVQGHNTEAFF. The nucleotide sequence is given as TGTGCCAGCAGCGTACAGGGGCACAACACTGAAGCTTTCTTT.